What follows are 28 T cell receptor beta chains derived from one specimen sequenced in a study of identical twins. TCRdb independently ran MiXCR on the 5' RACE reads; one entry per CDR3 protein. The data hold 300,000 to 400,000 distinct CDR3 sequences, with about 9% observed a single time. Sequencing used naive T cells sorted from blood. These receptor sequences come from a woman in her fifties or sixties in good health.

This clonotype was detected many times. The chain carries TRBV3-1 and TRBJ2-7; D remains ambiguous. V was pared by 2 bases and J by 7 bases, with 6 bases between. Germline V CDR1 and CDR2: LGHDT, YNNKEL (reference sequence). The CDR3 covers 11 residues. CDR3 in amino acids: CASSQSGEQYF. The CDR3 nucleotides are TGTGCCAGCAGCCAATCTGGGGAGCAGTACTTC.

This clonotype was detected a few times. The chain carries TRBV27 and TRBJ1-2, with a weak D call TRBD1 (5 bases). This CDR3 spans 13 amino acids. The germline V and J ends were trimmed by 3 bases and 8 bases, with 13 bases remaining between them. Looked up from germline, CDR1 is MNHEY and CDR2 is SMNVEV (reference sequence). CDR3 nucleotide sequence: TGTGCCAGCAGTTTTTCAGGGTCAGGGGGCTACACCTTC. Protein product: CASSFSGSGGYTF.

This clonotype has just a few counts. The rearrangement links TRBV27 to TRBJ2-1; TRBD2 matches at 9 bases. This CDR3 has 15 amino acids. Trimming at V came to 2 bases and at J to 7 bases, leaving 6 bases not matched to a gene. CDR1 MNHEY and CDR2 SMNVEV come from the germline V gene (reference sequence). CDR3 loop: CASSLAGGPRNEQFF. Written as DNA, the CDR3 is TGTGCCAGCAGTTTAGCGGGAGGGCCTCGGAATGAGCAGTTCTTC.

This clonotype was seen only a few times. This chain uses TRBV6-2 or TRBV6-3 with TRBJ2-7; D is unresolved. This CDR3 is 16 amino acids long. Trimming removed 5 bases from V and 2 bases from J, with 19 bases in between. The germline gives CDR1 MNHEY, CDR2 SVGEGT. The CDR3 sequence is CASSPHPWRTPYEQYV. The CDR3 DNA reads TGTGCCAGCAGTCCTCACCCCTGGCGGACCCCCTACGAGCAGTACGTC.

This clonotype was found many times. The V call is TRBV29-1, the J call TRBJ2-5; D is perhaps TRBD1 (5 bases). CDR1 is SQVTM, CDR2 ANQGSEA, per germline. V gave up 4 bases and J gave up 2 bases, with 8 bases separating them. The CDR3 sequence is 12 residues long. CDR3 in DNA: TGCAGCGTTGTCAGGGATCAAGAGACCCAGTACTTC. It codes for CSVVRDQETQYF.

A remark on this clonotype: This may be a read error: a much more frequent sequence differs by one nucleotide. This sequence joins TRBV5-5 and TRBJ1-1; no clear D gene. Trimming left V 2 bases short and J 4 bases short, with 6 bases between. CDR3 length: 12 residues. From germline, CDR1 is SGHKS and CDR2 YYEKEE (reference sequence). CDR3 DNA: TGTGCCAGCAGCTTTATGATCACTGAAGCTTTCTTT. Translation gives CASSFMITEAFF. Supplemented by reference TRBV5-5 and TRBJ1-1, the full variable domain reads DAGVTQSPTHLIKTRGQQVTLRCSPISGHKSVSWYQQVLGQGPQFIFQYYEKEERGRGNFPDRFSARQFPNYSSELNVNALLLGDSALYLCASSFMITEAFFGQGTRLTVV.

This clonotype appeared a few times. The V call is TRBV16, the J call TRBJ2-7; 8 bases match TRBD1. The ends lost 2 bases at V and 2 bases at J; junction bases unmatched: 2. The CDR3 has 14 amino acids. From germline, CDR1 is KGHSY and CDR2 FQNENV. The CDR3 nucleotides read TGTGCCAGCAGCCAAGAGACAGGGGCCTACGAGCAGTACTTC. Translated: CASSQETGAYEQYF.

The V call is TRBV5-1, the J call TRBJ2-7, with TRBD1 as a possible D gene (6 bases). V gave up 4 bases and J gave up 3 bases, with 14 bases separating them. CDR1 is SGHRS and CDR2 is YFSETQ in the germline V gene. This CDR3 region has 14 residues. CDR3 protein: CASSRAGELYEQYF. The DNA for the CDR3 is TGCGCCAGCAGCCGCGCAGGGGAGCTCTACGAGCAGTACTTC.

This clonotype was picked up a small number of times. The V and J genes are TRBV27 and TRBJ2-3; no firm D call. V gave up 6 bases and J gave up 0 bases, with 10 bases separating them. The CDR3 consists of 14 residues. Germline CDR1 MNHEY, CDR2 SMNVEV (reference sequence). The CDR3 loop is CASRWSASTDTQYF. The CDR3 DNA reads TGTGCCAGCAGATGGTCGGCTAGCACAGATACGCAGTATTTT.

This clonotype was observed many times. The chain joins TRBV29-1 to TRBJ2-2; no reliable D call. The CDR3 has 12 residues. Germline V gene sequence: CDR1 SQVTM, CDR2 ANQGSEA. Trimming removed 5 bases from V and 4 bases from J, with 8 bases in between. CDR3 DNA sequence: TGCAGCGTTATAGGCGGCACCGGGGAGCTGTTTTTT. Translating it yields CSVIGGTGELFF.

The rearrangement uses TRBV20-1 and TRBJ2-1, with D perhaps assigned TRBD1 or TRBD2 (5 bases each). This CDR3 has 13 amino acids. Germline values: CDR1 DFQATT, CDR2 SNEGSKA (reference sequence). The ends were cut back, 5 bases at V and 8 bases at J, with 16 bases in the middle. CDR3 nucleotides: TGCAGTGCTCGTTCTATTCTGGGGGATGAGCAGTTCTTC. Translated, it gives CSARSILGDEQFF.

Only a few counts were recorded for this clonotype. The DNA of the CDR3 is TGCGCCAGCAGCCGGGACGCCCAGGAGACCCAGTACTTC. Translating gives CASSRDAQETQYF. This chain links TRBV5-1 with TRBJ2-5; D might be TRBD1 or TRBD2, each matching 5 bases. Germline CDR1 reads SGHRS; CDR2 reads YFSETQ. The germline V and J ends were trimmed by 4 bases and 5 bases, with 12 bases remaining between them. CDR3 size: 13 residues.

In this sample, this clonotype turned up many times. This chain uses TRBV7-3 with TRBJ2-7; maybe TRBD1 (5 bases). With 3 bases removed from V and 0 bases from J, the gap between germline ends came to 9 bases. The CDR3 runs to 14 residues. The germline gives CDR1 SGHTA, CDR2 FQGTGA. CDR3 sequence reads: CASSFSGFSYEQYF. The CDR3 DNA reads TGTGCCAGCAGCTTTTCAGGGTTCTCCTACGAGCAGTACTTC.

The chain recombines TRBV7-8 with TRBJ2-7; D perhaps matches TRBD1 (6 bases). There are 12 residues in the CDR3. V lost 5 bases to trimming and J lost 7 bases, with 12 bases between them. Germline CDR1 SGHVS, CDR2 FQNEAQ. CDR3 coding DNA: TGTGCCAGCAGCGCATACAGGGATGAGCAGTACTTC. Translation: CASSAYRDEQYF.

The chain is built from TRBV12-3 or TRBV12-4 and TRBJ2-5, with 7 bases aligning to TRBD1. V lost 9 bases to trimming and J lost 2 bases; unmatched junction nucleotides: 3. The CDR3 is 12 amino acids. CDR3 in DNA: TGTGCCAGAGACAGGGAGCAAGAGACCCAGTACTTC. Translated: CARDREQETQYF.

V usage is TRBV3-1 and J usage is TRBJ2-2, with D hard to call. The CDR3 consists of 17 residues. With 4 bases removed from V and 1 base from J, the gap between germline ends came to 16 bases. Germline V gene sequence: CDR1 LGHDT, CDR2 YNNKEL (reference sequence). The CDR3 coding sequence is TGTGCCAGCAGCCCACCTGGGGTAGCATTGAACACCGGGGAGCTGTTTTTT. Amino acid sequence: CASSPPGVALNTGELFF. Filled out from reference TRBV3-1 and TRBJ2-2, the complete variable domain reads DTAVSQTPKYLVTQMGNDKSIKCEQNLGHDTMYWYKQDSKKFLKIMFSYNNKELIINETVPNRFSPKSPDKAHLNLHINSLELGDSAVYFCASSPPGVALNTGELFFGEGSRLTVL.

The chain recombines TRBV23-1 with TRBJ2-5, with TRBD2 identical over 11 bases. TRBV23-1 is assigned to the ORF class and has an uncertain function. V trimming: 8 bases; J trimming: 4 bases; junction bases outside the gene matches: 9. This CDR3 has 15 residues. CDR3 coding DNA: TGCGCCAGCCCTGGAACTAGCGGGAGCGGAGAGACCCAGTACTTC. As protein: CASPGTSGSGETQYF.

The chain links TRBV20-1 to TRBJ2-3, with TRBD2 matching 9 bases. J gave up 1 base and V 0 bases, and 5 bases lay outside the gene matches. CDR3 length: 16 residues. The germline V gene encodes CDR1 DFQATT and CDR2 SNEGSKA (reference sequence). CDR3 loop: CSARDRLAGGTDTQYF. Written as DNA, the CDR3 is TGCAGTGCTAGAGATCGGTTAGCGGGAGGCACAGATACGCAGTATTTT.

The table lists this clonotype with many counts. The V and J genes are TRBV29-1 and TRBJ2-1; 9 bases match TRBD2. V lost 3 bases to trimming and J lost 0 bases; unmatched junction nucleotides: 24. The germline V gene has CDR1 SQVTM and CDR2 ANQGSEA. The CDR3 length is 22 residues. The CDR3 sequence is CSVEGLVNLREGQAASYNEQFF. The CDR3 bases are TGCAGCGTTGAGGGATTGGTAAACTTGCGGGAGGGCCAAGCAGCCTCCTACAATGAGCAGTTCTTC.

This clonotype was counted a few times. The J gene is TRBJ2-5, the V gene TRBV20-1; no definite D call. This CDR3 spans 12 amino acids. Trimming cost V 3 bases and J 5 bases, with 10 bases left between them. Germline CDR1 and CDR2: DFQATT and SNEGSKA (reference sequence). In DNA, the CDR3 is TGCAGTGCTAGGAAGGGCGCTGAGACCCAGTACTTC. This sequence encodes CSARKGAETQYF.

The chain is built from TRBV5-1 and TRBJ2-1; TRBD1 aligns across 7 bases. From germline, CDR1 is SGHRS and CDR2 YFSETQ. The CDR3 totals 16 residues. With 1 base clipped from V and 7 bases from J, the junction kept 11 bases outside the gene matches. CDR3 in amino acids: CASSLTGQGGLNEQFF. For the CDR3, the DNA is TGCGCCAGCAGCTTGACTGGGCAAGGGGGCCTAAATGAGCAGTTCTTC.

Ten or more counts support this clonotype. One end of the junction varies from germline; a read error may be responsible. This sequence joins TRBV29-1 and TRBJ2-1, with D unresolved. CDR1 is SQVTM and CDR2 is ANQGSEA in the germline V gene. The CDR3 runs to 13 residues. The CDR3 nucleotides are TGCAGCATTGACACGACTGGCTACAATGAGCAGTTCTTC. Its protein product is CSIDTTGYNEQFF.

This clonotype occurred a few times. This chain uses TRBV5-1 with TRBJ1-2, with TRBD1 matching over 8 bases. After removal of 4 bases from V and 3 bases from J, the junction contained 20 bases not matched to a gene. CDR1 SGHRS and CDR2 YFSETQ come from the germline V gene. This CDR3 region has 19 residues. As DNA, the CDR3 is TGCGCCAGCAGCAGAACCGATTCGGCAGGGGGCGCCCAGTACTATGGCTACACCTTC. Translation: CASSRTDSAGGAQYYGYTF.

Only a few counts were recorded for this clonotype. The V gene is TRBV4-2, the J gene TRBJ2-4; TRBD1 matches 7 bases. CDR1 LGHNA and CDR2 YNFKEQ come from the germline V gene. This CDR3 has 17 amino acids. V lost 4 bases to trimming and J lost 0 bases; unmatched junction nucleotides: 9. The CDR3 loop is CASSRSEDRLAKNIQYF. The CDR3 nucleotides read TGTGCCAGCAGCCGGTCCGAGGACAGGTTAGCCAAAAACATTCAGTACTTC.

In its sample, this clonotype was seen a few times. The chain combines TRBV7-8 with TRBJ2-1; 8 bases match TRBD1. Unmatched junction bases numbered 9, after V lost 8 bases and J lost 6 bases. This CDR3 spans 14 amino acids. Germline V gene lookup returns CDR1 SGHVS and CDR2 FQNEAQ. CDR3 in DNA: TGTGCCAGCCGGGCCAGGGGGCATAGCAATGAGCAGTTCTTC. Its translation is CASRARGHSNEQFF.

The V gene is TRBV7-9, the J gene TRBJ2-3, with 7 nucleotides matching TRBD1. This CDR3 spans 12 amino acids. Trimming removed 4 bases from V and 9 bases from J; junction bases left unmatched: 4. The V gene's germline CDR1 is SEHNR and CDR2 FQNEAQ (reference sequence). CDR3 residues: CASSSDRVTQYF. CDR3 coding DNA: TGTGCCAGCAGCTCAGACAGGGTAACGCAGTATTTT. The entire variable domain, with the rest obtained from reference TRBV7-9 and TRBJ2-3, is as follows: DTGVSQNPRHKITKRGQNVTFRCDPISEHNRLYWYRQTLGQGPEFLTYFQNEAQLEKSRLLSDRFSAERPKGSFSTLEIQRTEQGDSAMYLCASSSDRVTQYFGPGTRLTVL.

In its sample, this clonotype was seen a few times. The chain joins TRBV12-3 or TRBV12-4 to TRBJ2-5, with D unclear. CDR3 length equals 15 residues. The V end was cut by 3 bases, the J end by 2 bases, with 13 bases between. The CDR3 sequence: CASSFRLTHQETQYF. The CDR3 DNA follows: TGTGCCAGCAGTTTCCGTTTGACTCATCAAGAGACCCAGTACTTC.

This clonotype was seen a handful of times. J is TRBJ2-7 and V is TRBV5-1; the match to TRBD1 covers 7 bases. Germline V lookup: CDR1 SGHRS, CDR2 YFSETQ. The CDR3 is 15 amino acids. The ends lost 0 bases at V and 3 bases at J; junction bases unmatched: 6. As DNA, the CDR3 is TGCGCCAGCAGCTTGGAGGACAGGCCGATCTACGAGCAGTACTTC. Amino acids: CASSLEDRPIYEQYF.